What follows are 18 T cell receptor beta chains derived from one specimen sequenced in a study of blood T cell repertoires in COVID-19. TCRdb's copy holds only in-frame clones and misses some; the assay was immunoSEQ multiplex PCR. The table shows about 37,000 clones, with around 92% occurring only once. Sequencing used peripheral blood. These receptors came from a woman of 80 years or more with acute or convalescent COVID-19.

The chain links TRBV19 to TRBJ1-2; maybe TRBD1 (5 bases). Trimming pared 5 bases from V and 4 bases from J, leaving 17 bases between. The germline V gene has CDR1 LNHDA and CDR2 SQIVND (reference sequence). The CDR3 covers 15 residues. As DNA, the CDR3 is TGTGCCAGTAGTGTACGACAGAAAACCCTCTATGGCTACACCTTC. Its protein is CASSVRQKTLYGYTF.

The chain recombines TRBV3-1 (or the pseudogene TRBV3-2) with TRBJ1-5; TRBD1 aligns across 7 bases. The CDR3 is 15 amino acids. Germline values: CDR1 LGHDT, CDR2 YNNKEL (reference sequence). With 4 bases clipped from V and 4 bases from J, the junction kept 7 bases outside the gene matches. The DNA of the CDR3 is TGTGCCAGCAGCCCAAGGGACAGTCAGAATCAGCCCCAGCATTTT. Translating gives CASSPRDSQNQPQHF.

This clone was recorded only once. The gene calls are TRBV19 and TRBJ1-5; D is ambiguous. Trimming stripped 6 bases from V and 2 bases from J, with 8 bases between. The germline gives CDR1 LNHDA, CDR2 SQIVND (reference sequence). The CDR3 is 13 residues long. CDR3 loop: CASSSLGNQPQHF. The CDR3 bases are TGTGCCAGTAGCTCACTGGGCAATCAGCCCCAGCATTTT. Supplemented by reference TRBV19 and TRBJ1-5, the full variable domain reads DGGITQSPKYLFRKEGQNVTLSCEQNLNHDAMYWYRQDPGQGLRLIYYSQIVNDFQKGDIAEGYSVSREKKESFPLTVTSAQKNPTAFYLCASSSLGNQPQHFGDGTRLSIL.

The chain recombines TRBV24-1 with TRBJ2-1, with 13 bases lining up with TRBD2. Losses at the gene ends were 4 bases for V and 5 bases for J; bases not matched to a gene: 4. From germline, CDR1 is KGHDR and CDR2 SFDVKD. The CDR3 loop spans 16 amino acids. The CDR3 coding sequence is TGTGCCACCAGTGACACCGGGACTAGCGGGGACAATGAGCAGTTCTTC. As protein: CATSDTGTSGDNEQFF.

The CDR3 coding sequence is TGTGCCAGCAGGACAGGGGGAGAGGGCACTGAAGCTTTCTTT. Its translation is CASRTGGEGTEAFF. J is TRBJ1-1 and V is TRBV6-5; 9 nucleotides align to TRBD1. CDR1 is MNHEY, CDR2 SVGAGI, per germline. J was trimmed by 4 bases and V by 6 bases; bases with no gene match: 6. The CDR3 contains 14 residues.

The chain employs TRBV5-4 and TRBJ2-1, with TRBD2 matching over 9 bases. CDR1 SGHNT and CDR2 YYREEE come from the germline V gene (reference sequence). J gave up 2 bases and V 4 bases, and 4 bases lay outside the gene matches. The CDR3 is 15 amino acids. The CDR3 DNA reads TGTGCCAGCAGCCTCAGCGGGGGGCCCTACAATGAGCAGTTCTTC. Translation: CASSLSGGPYNEQFF. Full variable domain (rest looked up from reference TRBV5-4 and TRBJ2-1): ETGVTQSPTHLIKTRGQQVTLRCSSQSGHNTVSWYQQALGQGPQFIFQYYREEENGRGNFPPRFSGLQFPNYSSELNVNALELDDSALYLCASSLSGGPYNEQFFGPGTRLTVL.

This chain connects TRBV10-3 to TRBJ1-3; D is perhaps TRBD1 (6 bases). Germline V lookup: CDR1 ENHRY, CDR2 SYGVKD. This CDR3 comprises 14 residues. Trimming took 4 bases from V and 0 from J, leaving 7 bases between them. The CDR3 protein is CAISGTASGNTIYF. The CDR3 coding sequence is TGTGCCATCAGTGGGACAGCCTCTGGAAACACCATATATTTT.

This clone was seen a single time. The chain uses TRBV19 and TRBJ2-6, with D perhaps TRBD1 (5 bases). Germline CDR1 is LNHDA and CDR2 is SQIVND (reference sequence). Deletions cut 1 base from V and 0 bases from J, with 10 bases between. The CDR3 is 17 residues long. The CDR3 region has the DNA TGTGCCAGTAGTATAGCCCAGGGCATCTCTGGGGCCAACGTCCTGACTTTC. Its translation: CASSIAQGISGANVLTF.

This clone was seen only once. CDR3 coding DNA: TGTGCCAGCACCCGGGGAGGTCTCAACTATGGCTACACCTTC. It is translated as CASTRGGLNYGYTF. V and J are TRBV7-9 and TRBJ1-2; D gene unclear. Trimming took 7 bases from V and 2 from J, leaving 14 bases between them. Germline values: CDR1 SEHNR, CDR2 FQNEAQ (reference sequence). This CDR3 has 14 residues.

This clone was counted only a few times. The genes are TRBV9 and TRBJ1-6; 7 bases are a match to TRBD1. From germline, CDR1 is SGDLS and CDR2 YYNGEE. V dropped 3 bases and J dropped 5; count of bases not matched to a gene: 2. This CDR3 contains 14 residues. CDR3 coding DNA: TGTGCCAGCAGCGCGACAGGGAATAATTCACCCCTCCACTTT. Translated, it gives CASSATGNNSPLHF. The complete variable domain, with remaining parts taken from reference TRBV9 and TRBJ1-6, reads DSGVTQTPKHLITATGQRVTLRCSPRSGDLSVYWYQQSLDQGLQFLIQYYNGEERAKGNILERFSAQQFPDLHSELNLSSLELGDSALYFCASSATGNNSPLHFGNGTRLTVT.

The rearrangement joins TRBV2 to TRBJ1-6; 8 bases line up with TRBD1. Germline V gives CDR1 SNHLY, CDR2 FYNNEI. V was pared by 3 bases and J by 6 bases, with 4 bases of the junction left unmatched. The CDR3 has 15 residues. CDR3: CASSDHQGANSPLHF. Written as DNA, the CDR3 is TGTGCCAGCAGTGATCACCAGGGGGCTAATTCACCCCTCCACTTT.

The chain uses TRBV6-5 and TRBJ2-1; 7 positions agree with TRBD2. The CDR3 is made up of 14 amino acids. Germline V gene lookup returns CDR1 MNHEY and CDR2 SVGAGI. The trim removed 8 bases at V and 1 base at J, leaving 5 bases unmatched. CDR3 nucleotides: TGTGCCAGCGATCCGCGGGGGTCCTACAATGAGCAGTTCTTC. Protein: CASDPRGSYNEQFF.

The CDR3 protein is CASSLTGLAGGQDTQYF. Here the CDR3 DNA reads TGTGCCAGCAGCCTAACTGGACTAGCGGGGGGGCAAGATACGCAGTATTTT. V and J are TRBV7-2 and TRBJ2-3, with 15 bases matching TRBD2. CDR1 is SGHTA, CDR2 FQGNSA, per germline. J lost 5 bases, V lost 5 bases, and 8 bases had no gene match. The CDR3 covers 17 residues.

J is TRBJ2-5 and V is TRBV25-1, with D uncertain. The V gene lost 4 bases and the J gene lost 4 bases, with 4 bases spanning the gap. The germline CDR1 and CDR2 sequences are MGHDK and SYGVNS. The CDR3 loop spans 11 amino acids. DNA of the CDR3: TGTGCCAGCAGTGTCGGAGAGACCCAGTACTTC. Its protein product is CASSVGETQYF.

The V gene is TRBV6-2 or TRBV6-3, the J gene TRBJ2-7, with TRBD1 as a possible D gene (6 bases). CDR3 length equals 18 residues. The germline V and J ends were trimmed by 2 bases and 2 bases, with 22 bases remaining between them. Germline CDR1 is MNHEY and CDR2 is SVGEGT. CDR3 in amino acids: CASSYLVGRDKFTYEQYF. As DNA, the CDR3 is TGTGCCAGCAGTTACCTAGTGGGAAGGGACAAATTTACCTACGAGCAGTACTTC.

This chain links TRBV10-2 with TRBJ2-2, with D perhaps TRBD1 (6 bases). V was cut by 7 bases and J by 5 bases, with 8 bases left in between. The CDR3 has 12 amino acids. CDR1 is WSHSY and CDR2 is SAAADI in the germline V gene. The CDR3 loop is CASNRVTGELFF. Here the CDR3 DNA reads TGCGCCAGCAACAGGGTTACCGGGGAGCTGTTTTTT.

As for this clone: The sample has other DNA sequences that encode this CDR3 too. J is TRBJ1-1 and V is TRBV19, with D possibly matching TRBD1 (5 bases). The V gene's germline CDR1 is LNHDA and CDR2 SQIVND (reference sequence). The CDR3 sequence is 14 residues long. Trimming pared 5 bases from V and 3 bases from J, leaving 13 bases between. The CDR3, as DNA: TGTGCCAGTAGTCCCAGGGCCCGAGACACTGAAGCTTTCTTT. Translated: CASSPRARDTEAFF.

The chain uses TRBV6-5 and TRBJ1-1, with D maybe TRBD1 (6 bases). The CDR3 is 15 residues long. Per germline, CDR1 MNHEY and CDR2 SVGAGI. Trimming shortened V by 2 bases and J by 4 bases, and 14 bases separated the two germline ends. CDR3 DNA sequence: TGTGCCAGCAGTTACGACCCAGGCAGGGGCACTGAAGCTTTCTTT. Protein sequence: CASSYDPGRGTEAFF.